This T cell receptor beta chain was recovered during a study of blood T cell repertoires in COVID-19. Here immunoSEQ multiplex PCR was the method, and the copy in TCRdb shows in-frame clones only, minus some. Here the sample spans about 200,000 clones, around 86% being singletons. The sequenced sample was peripheral blood. The source is a woman older than 75 with COVID-19, enrolled during active disease.

CDR3 amino acids: CASSLVKGVNTEAFF. In DNA, the CDR3 is TGTGCCAGCAGCTTAGTAAAGGGGGTGAACACTGAAGCTTTCTTT. The chain is built from TRBV7-2 and TRBJ1-1, with D possibly TRBD1 on 6 matching bases. Per germline, CDR1 SGHTA and CDR2 FQGNSA. V dropped 1 base and J dropped 0 bases, with 9 bases sitting between them. This CDR3 is 15 amino acids long.